This T cell receptor beta chain was profiled in a study of tumor and adjacent non-tumor tissue in lung cancer. General study findings and limits: TCR diversity was significantly greater in tumor than normal lung tissue.

A remark on this clonotype: As yet, its antigen is unknown. At one end, the junction sequence differs from germline, possibly due to a read error.

The template was RNA from unsorted bulk tissue. Between August and November 2014, newly diagnosed, chemotherapy-naive lung cancer patients underwent thoracic surgery in China. Three rounds of nested PCR, following a modified ARM-PCR protocol, produced the TCRbeta library. In TCRdb, the multiplex PCR reads were re-called with MiXCR into one record per CDR3 protein. The sample holds just over 200,000 distinct CDR3 sequences; 60% to 75% are singletons and the top ten take 20% to 25%. Germline V gene data show CDR1 as DFQATT and CDR2 as SNEGSKA (reference sequence). There are 13 residues in the CDR3. The specimen sequenced was lung tumor tissue. The chain has TRBV20-1 and TRBJ1-5; 8 bases align to TRBD1. This TCR derives from a man between 60 and 75 years old with non-small cell lung cancer. The chain's CDR3 is CSVRAQGEQPHYF. As DNA, the CDR3 is TGCAGTGTTAGAGCACAGGGGGAGCAGCCCCACTATTTT.